Shown below are 28 T cell receptor beta chains from a single sample sequenced in a study of blood T cells in healthy people across ages. Combining a sample-barcoded 5' primer with a J-beta primer mix, a second PCR ran for about 7 to 12 cycles. TCRdb passed the 5' RACE reads through MiXCR, listing each CDR3 protein once. The sample carries approximately 1.5 million distinct CDR3 sequences, 30% to 35% recorded once. Sequencing was performed on blood. These receptors were obtained from a woman aged 30 to 39 in good health.

This clonotype showed up many times. Mismatch with germline at one junction end may stem from a read error. This chain uses TRBV3-1 with TRBJ1-2; 9 bases line up with TRBD1. There are 13 residues in the CDR3. Germline V gene data show CDR1 as LGHDT and CDR2 as YNNKEL (reference sequence). The CDR3 DNA follows: TGCGCCAGCAGCTTGGACAGGGGATATGGCTACACCTTC. Translation: CASSLDRGYGYTF.

For this clonotype: Mismatch with germline at one junction end may stem from a read error. The chain has TRBV4-2 and TRBJ1-1; tentatively, D is TRBD1 (6 bases). Per the germline V gene, CDR1 is LGHNA and CDR2 is YNFKEQ. This CDR3 region has 15 residues. The CDR3 sequence is CASGQEGGGNTEAFF. The CDR3 DNA sequence: TGTGCCAGCGGCCAAGAAGGGGGAGGGAACACTGAAGCTTTCTTT.

This clonotype was detected a few times. For the CDR3, the DNA is TGCGCCAGCAGCCACCAGACAGGGGGGTCAGAGACCCAGTACTTC. Protein sequence: CASSHQTGGSETQYF. The rearrangement links TRBV4-1 to TRBJ2-5, with 9 bases identical to TRBD1. Germline V gene data show CDR1 as MGHRA and CDR2 as YSYEKL. The CDR3 has 15 residues. Trimming removed 3 bases from V and 4 bases from J; junction bases left unmatched: 6.

The chain couples TRBV20-1 to TRBJ2-1, with 11 nucleotides matching TRBD2. CDR3 length: 15 residues. J gave up 3 bases and V 5 bases, and 6 bases lay outside the gene matches. Germline CDR1 is DFQATT and CDR2 is SNEGSKA (reference sequence). CDR3 nucleotides: TGCAGTGCTGCTCCGGGACTAGCGGTCTACAATGAGCAGTTCTTC. This codes for CSAAPGLAVYNEQFF.

The rearrangement links TRBV5-5 to TRBJ2-1; D may be TRBD2 (5 bases). V dropped 0 bases and J dropped 4 bases, with 14 bases sitting between them. This CDR3 has 16 amino acids. Germline V gene lookup returns CDR1 SGHKS and CDR2 YYEKEE (reference sequence). CDR3 bases: TGTGCCAGCAGCTTGGCCAGACTATTTGGATACAATGAGCAGTTCTTC. This gives the protein CASSLARLFGYNEQFF.

The rearrangement joins TRBV18 to TRBJ2-1; 11 nucleotides line up with TRBD2. J lost 4 bases, V lost 3 bases, and 5 bases had no gene match. From germline, CDR1 is KGHSH and CDR2 LQKENI. The CDR3 spans 16 residues. CDR3 DNA sequence: TGTGCCAGCTCACCCGCTAGCGGGGGGCCATACAATGAGCAGTTCTTC. Translation: CASSPASGGPYNEQFF.

V and J are TRBV6-1 and TRBJ2-7; TRBD2 might be the D (6 bases). The V gene lost 7 bases and the J gene lost 7 bases, with 17 bases spanning the gap. CDR3 length: 13 residues. CDR1 is MNHNS and CDR2 is SASEGT in the germline V gene. CDR3 loop: CASTSRGLWEQYF. In DNA form, the CDR3 reads TGTGCCAGCACCTCCCGGGGACTCTGGGAGCAGTACTTC.

There are many counts of this clonotype. This chain links TRBV29-1 with TRBJ2-1; D is unclear. The CDR3 spans 10 residues. The V gene's germline CDR1 is SQVTM and CDR2 ANQGSEA. Trimming took off 4 bases at V and 6 bases at J, with 4 bases between the two ends. The CDR3 spells CSVAVNEQFF. The CDR3 DNA reads as TGCAGCGTTGCAGTCAATGAGCAGTTCTTC.

On this clonotype itself: Germline is not matched at one junction end, which may reflect a read error. The rearrangement links TRBV20-1 to TRBJ2-1; D might be TRBD1 or TRBD2, each matching 5 bases. Germline values: CDR1 DFQATT, CDR2 SNEGSKA (reference sequence). The CDR3 totals 13 residues. The CDR3 DNA follows: TGCAGTGCTTCAACCGGGACGCCGAATGAGCGGTTCTTC. Its protein product is CSASTGTPNERFF.

This clonotype was counted ten times or more. V usage is TRBV7-3 and J usage is TRBJ2-1, with D hard to call. Germline V CDR1 and CDR2: SGHTA, FQGTGA. The CDR3 is made up of 13 amino acids. V was cut by 4 bases and J by 2 bases, with 6 bases left in between. The CDR3 DNA reads as TGTGCCAGCAGCTCTTATACCTACAATGAGCAGTTCTTC. Translation gives CASSSYTYNEQFF.

In its sample, this clonotype was seen a few times. The rearrangement uses TRBV7-3 and TRBJ2-3; 10 bases agree with TRBD2. Trimming took 4 bases from V and 1 from J; bases not matched to a gene: 5. The V gene's germline CDR1 is SGHTA and CDR2 FQGTGA. The CDR3 runs 16 residues. The CDR3 sequence: CASSSSSGRGTDTQYF. The CDR3 bases are TGTGCCAGCAGCTCCTCTAGCGGGAGAGGCACAGATACGCAGTATTTT. Filled out from reference TRBV7-3 and TRBJ2-3, the complete variable domain reads GAGVSQTPSNKVTEKGKYVELRCDPISGHTALYWYRQSLGQGPEFLIYFQGTGAADDSGLPNDRFFAVRPEGSVSTLKIQRTERGDSAVYLCASSSSSGRGTDTQYFGPGTRLTVL.

This clonotype was picked up one time. The CDR3 sequence: CASSPPSKRTGELFF. The CDR3 DNA sequence: TGTGCCAGCAGCCCTCCCTCTAAGCGGACCGGGGAGCTGTTTTTT. This sequence joins TRBV7-2 and TRBJ2-2, with D perhaps TRBD2 (5 bases). V lost 5 bases, J lost 5 bases, and 15 bases lay in between. Germline CDR1 and CDR2: SGHTA and FQGNSA. The CDR3 extends over 15 amino acids.

The chain carries TRBV6-6 and TRBJ1-4; no clear D. CDR1 and CDR2 from the germline V gene are MNHNY and SVGAGI (reference sequence). The CDR3 contains 15 residues. Trimming pared 6 bases from V and 0 bases from J, leaving 11 bases between. The CDR3 sequence: CASRERATTNEKLFF. Here the CDR3 DNA reads TGTGCCAGCAGGGAAAGGGCTACAACTAATGAAAAACTGTTTTTT.

This clonotype appeared a few times. The rearrangement uses TRBV12-3 or TRBV12-4 and TRBJ2-5; 7 bases are shared with TRBD1. The end of the DNA is better explained by TRBJ2-7, so the J call may be wrong. The CDR3 has 13 residues. The CDR3 sequence is CASTHSTGSEQYF. CDR3 in DNA: TGTGCCAGCACCCACTCGACAGGGAGCGAGCAGTACTTC.

In its sample, this clonotype was seen a few times. The chain employs TRBV6-6 and TRBJ2-1; D not resolved. Between the trimmed V and J ends, which lost 6 bases and 5 bases, there was a span of 20 bases. The CDR3 consists of 16 residues. Germline V gives CDR1 MNHNY, CDR2 SVGAGI (reference sequence). CDR3 sequence (DNA): TGTGCCAGCAGCCCTATATCCTTAAGGTTTGACAATGAGCAGTTCTTC. Protein product: CASSPISLRFDNEQFF.

The rearrangement uses TRBV30 and TRBJ2-1; 9 nucleotides agree with TRBD1. The germline CDR1 and CDR2 sequences are GTSNPN and SVGIG (reference sequence). The CDR3 consists of 14 residues. Losses at the gene ends were 8 bases for V and 6 bases for J; bases not matched to a gene: 11. CDR3 in DNA: TGTGCCGGGGAAACCGGGACAGGGTTCAATGAGCAGTTCTTC. Translated: CAGETGTGFNEQFF.

A few counts support this clonotype. This chain connects TRBV7-3 to TRBJ2-7, with TRBD1 matching over 7 bases. The CDR3 extends over 13 amino acids. From germline, CDR1 is SGHTA and CDR2 FQGTGA. After removal of 10 bases from V and 2 bases from J, the junction contained 8 bases not matched to a gene. The CDR3 region is CANPTGYPYEQYF. The CDR3, as DNA: TGTGCCAACCCGACAGGGTACCCCTACGAGCAGTACTTC.

The chain is built from TRBV21-1 and TRBJ2-3; the table calls TRBD1, which could not be checked here. TRBV21-1 is annotated as a pseudogene. This CDR3 contains 14 residues. The CDR3 DNA is TGTGCCAACAGCACCGGGTCAGCCTCAGATACGCAGTATTTT. It encodes CANSTGSASDTQYF.

The chain combines TRBV5-1 with TRBJ2-1; D gene uncertain. The CDR3 runs to 15 residues. Per germline, CDR1 SGHRS and CDR2 YFSETQ. Trimming removed 0 bases from V and 0 bases from J, with 7 bases in between. CDR3 region: CASSLVASSYNEQFF. Here the CDR3 DNA reads TGCGCCAGCAGCTTGGTGGCTAGCTCCTACAATGAGCAGTTCTTC.

The sample holds a few counts of this clonotype. This rearrangement joins TRBV20-1 to TRBJ2-5, with 8 bases aligning to TRBD2. The germline V gene has CDR1 DFQATT and CDR2 SNEGSKA (reference sequence). The CDR3 runs 14 residues. V was pared by 2 bases and J by 4 bases, with 6 bases of the junction left unmatched. DNA for the CDR3: TGCAGTGCTAGACGGGAGGGCCTTCGAGAGACCCAGTACTTC. Residues: CSARREGLRETQYF.

DNA for the CDR3: TGTGCCAGCAGTTACTCGAATCCCGGGACTTTGAACACTGAAGCTTTCTTT. Its translation: CASSYSNPGTLNTEAFF. The V and J genes are TRBV6-5 and TRBJ1-1, with a tentative D call TRBD1 (5 bases). V was shortened by 0 bases and J by 0 bases, with 14 bases between the two germline ends. CDR3 size: 17 residues. Germline CDR1 reads MNHEY; CDR2 reads SVGAGI.

This clonotype was recorded a few times. The chain combines TRBV7-9 with TRBJ2-1; TRBD2 aligns across 7 bases. The V and J ends lost 2 bases and 8 bases, in that order; junction bases with no gene match: 3. The germline gives CDR1 SEHNR, CDR2 FQNEAQ (reference sequence). This CDR3 region has 13 residues. The CDR3 spells CASSLQAGDEQFF. The CDR3 DNA follows: TGTGCCAGCAGCTTACAGGCGGGGGATGAGCAGTTCTTC. Full variable domain (missing parts from reference TRBV7-9 and TRBJ2-1): DTGVSQNPRHKITKRGQNVTFRCDPISEHNRLYWYRQTLGQGPEFLTYFQNEAQLEKSRLLSDRFSAERPKGSFSTLEIQRTEQGDSAMYLCASSLQAGDEQFFGPGTRLTVL.

This clonotype has more than one count but fewer than ten. The chain couples TRBV15 to TRBJ2-2, with 7 bases matching TRBD2. Trimming took 4 bases from V and 4 from J; bases not matched to a gene: 9. Germline V CDR1 and CDR2: LNHNV, YYDKDF (reference sequence). This CDR3 has 16 residues. The CDR3 loop is CATSKERDRITGELFF. DNA for the CDR3: TGTGCCACCAGCAAAGAGCGGGATCGGATCACCGGGGAGCTGTTTTTT.

This clonotype was seen a single time. V gene TRBV2 combines with J gene TRBJ1-1; D is undetermined. This CDR3 comprises 14 residues. V was pared by 9 bases and J by 2 bases, with 16 bases between. Germline V gene sequence: CDR1 SNHLY, CDR2 FYNNEI. The CDR3 loop is CARPKGGPNTEAFF. CDR3 nucleotide sequence: TGTGCCAGACCGAAGGGCGGGCCCAACACTGAAGCTTTCTTT.

This clonotype was recorded at least ten times. This chain joins TRBV29-1 and TRBJ2-7; D remains ambiguous. With 0 bases removed from V and 3 bases from J, the gap between germline ends came to 12 bases. In germline, CDR1 is SQVTM, CDR2 ANQGSEA. This CDR3 contains 14 residues. The CDR3 coding sequence is TGCAGCGTTGAAGAGTCAGGCAGTAACTACGAGCAGTACTTC. As protein: CSVEESGSNYEQYF.

The V call is TRBV2, the J call TRBJ2-7, with D possibly being TRBD1 (5 bases). Looked up from germline, CDR1 is SNHLY and CDR2 is FYNNEI. The CDR3 sequence is 15 residues long. V was trimmed by 6 bases and J by 2 bases, leaving 17 bases between them. DNA for the CDR3: TGTGCCAGCAGATTGACCAGTACAGGAGCCTACGAGCAGTACTTC. Amino acids: CASRLTSTGAYEQYF.

The V call is TRBV18, the J call TRBJ2-3; D unresolved. V dropped 5 bases and J dropped 2 bases, with 11 bases sitting between them. The germline CDR1 and CDR2 sequences are KGHSH and LQKENI. This CDR3 has 14 residues. DNA of the CDR3: TGTGCCAGCTCATTAAACGCGTTCACAGATACGCAGTATTTT. This gives the protein CASSLNAFTDTQYF.

This clonotype has a handful of counts. This chain connects TRBV7-3 to TRBJ2-6, with TRBD1 identical over 9 bases. The V and J ends lost 4 bases and 0 bases, in that order; junction bases with no gene match: 7. The CDR3 has 18 residues. Germline lookup yields CDR1 SGHTA and CDR2 FQGTGA. The CDR3 region is CASSSPGQGFSGANVLTF. The DNA of the CDR3 is TGTGCCAGCAGCTCGCCGGGACAGGGTTTCTCTGGGGCCAACGTCCTGACTTTC.